This TCR beta chain was identified in a study of OX40 agonist ivuxolimab in advanced cancers. Study-level findings and limits: At 0.1 to 3.0 mg/kg and by week 6, clonal expansion occurred in CD4+ and CD8+ blood T cells.

Comments on this clone: Its antigen is not identified.

This CDR3 has 15 residues. V lost 4 bases, J lost 3 bases, and 15 bases lay in between. Germline-derived CDR1 and CDR2 are GTSNPN and SVGIG (reference sequence). Libraries were prepared by immunoSEQ multiplex PCR; TCRdb keeps only in-frame clonotypes and omits some of them. The sample has some 100,000 clones, approximately 90% seen once. The receptor's source is an adult with an advanced solid tumor such as melanoma, head and neck, liver or kidney cancer. The sequencing used CD4+ or CD8+ T cells sorted from blood, collected in a trial of the OX40 agonist ivuxolimab. This chain links TRBV30 with TRBJ2-2; D possibly uses TRBD1 or TRBD2 (6 bases each). This CDR3 is CAWNRGPLYTGELFF. CDR3 coding DNA: TGTGCCTGGAACCGGGGGCCCTTGTACACCGGGGAGCTGTTTTTT.